This section outlines one T cell receptor (beta chain) sequence together with its context. Antigen unknown. The CDR3 contains 15 residues. The germline V and J ends were trimmed by 1 base and 4 bases, with 14 bases remaining between them. Looked up from germline, CDR1 is DFQATT and CDR2 is SNEGSKA (reference sequence). The data belong to a study of response to subunit inactivated influenza vaccine. A single record per CDR3 protein comes from TCRdb applying MiXCR to the RT-PCR reads. The data contain roughly 790,000 distinct CDR3 sequences, 21% of them seen just once; the ten biggest clones take up more than 8.5%. Findings and caveats of the study: Seasonal influenza vaccination, on each occasion, was suggested by the authors to recruit few new T cells.

The rearrangement links TRBV20-1 to TRBJ2-1; D possibly corresponds to TRBD2 (7 bases). This sequence originates from a man aged 50 to 59 who received an inactivated influenza vaccine. The material sequenced was PBMCs from blood, taken 4 to 6 days after vaccination. CDR3 coding DNA: TGCAGTGCTAGAGTGGCGGCGGGGGCTTACAATGAGCAGTTCTTC. Translated: CSARVAAGAYNEQFF.